This record covers a single TCR beta chain. Its specificity is not known. The source of the sample is a study of cytomegalovirus exposure and HLA in healthy donors. Study conclusions and caveats: Donor immune exposure was known only as CMV serostatus. Earlier findings revealed that most TCR beta V segments proved productive either about 87% or about 30% of the time. As a later analysis showed, a missense DCLRE1C variant was linked to trimming of TCR beta V- and J-genes.

This CDR3 region has 11 residues. V lost 4 bases and J lost 5, with 6 bases in between. Germline loops: CDR1 SGHVS, CDR2 FQNEAQ. This PCR relied on a set of 60 Vbeta primers and 13 Jbeta primers. Profiling relied on immunoSEQ multiplex PCR, and the TCRdb table lists in-frame clones only, not all of them. The profile shows approximately 130,000 clones, less than 10% of them singletons. The rearrangement joins TRBV7-8 to TRBJ2-7; D call uncertain. The sequence derives from a woman in her thirties or forties in good health and CMV-seropositive. The sequenced sample consisted of PBMCs. The CDR3 DNA is TGTGCCAGCAGCTCGCGCCACGAGCAGTACTTC. Encoded protein: CASSSRHEQYF.